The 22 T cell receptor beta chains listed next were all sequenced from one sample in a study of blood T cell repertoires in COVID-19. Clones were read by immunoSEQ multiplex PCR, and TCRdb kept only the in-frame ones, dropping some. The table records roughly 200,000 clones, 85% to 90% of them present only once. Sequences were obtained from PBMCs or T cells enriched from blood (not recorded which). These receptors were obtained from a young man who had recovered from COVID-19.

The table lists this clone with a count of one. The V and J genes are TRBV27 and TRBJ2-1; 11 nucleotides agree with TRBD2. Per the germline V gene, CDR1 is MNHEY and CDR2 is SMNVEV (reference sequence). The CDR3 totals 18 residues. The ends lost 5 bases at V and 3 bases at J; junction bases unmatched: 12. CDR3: CASSPGTSGLYIYNEQFF. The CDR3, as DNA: TGTGCCAGCAGTCCAGGGACTAGCGGACTTTATATCTACAATGAGCAGTTCTTC.

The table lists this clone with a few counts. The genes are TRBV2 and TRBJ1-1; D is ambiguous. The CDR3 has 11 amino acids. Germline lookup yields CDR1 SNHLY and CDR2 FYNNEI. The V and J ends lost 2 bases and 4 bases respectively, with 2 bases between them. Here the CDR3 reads CASSELTEAFF. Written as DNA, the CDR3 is TGTGCCAGCAGTGAACTCACTGAAGCTTTCTTT.

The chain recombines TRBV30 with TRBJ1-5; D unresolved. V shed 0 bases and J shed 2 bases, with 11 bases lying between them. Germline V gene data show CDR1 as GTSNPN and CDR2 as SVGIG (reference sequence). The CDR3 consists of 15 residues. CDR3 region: CAWSVGRRGNQPQHF. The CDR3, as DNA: TGTGCCTGGAGTGTGGGTAGGAGGGGCAATCAGCCCCAGCATTTT.

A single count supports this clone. The CDR3 protein is CASSLGGPSSYNEQFF. The CDR3 coding sequence is TGCGCCAGCAGCTTGGGGGGGCCAAGCTCCTACAATGAGCAGTTCTTC. V usage is TRBV5-1 and J usage is TRBJ2-1; a weak D match, TRBD1 (6 bases). The germline CDR1 and CDR2 sequences are SGHRS and YFSETQ. The V end lost 0 bases, the J end lost 0 bases, and 10 bases lay between the germline ends. The CDR3 consists of 16 residues.

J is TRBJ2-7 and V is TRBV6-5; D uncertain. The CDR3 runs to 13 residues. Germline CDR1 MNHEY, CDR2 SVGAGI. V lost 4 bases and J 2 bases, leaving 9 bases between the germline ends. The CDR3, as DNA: TGTGCCAGCAGTTTTGGCCAGACCTACGAGCAGTACTTC. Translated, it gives CASSFGQTYEQYF.

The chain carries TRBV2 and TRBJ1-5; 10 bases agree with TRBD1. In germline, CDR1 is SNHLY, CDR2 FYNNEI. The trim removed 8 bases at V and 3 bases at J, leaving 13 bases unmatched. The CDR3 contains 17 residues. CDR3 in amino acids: CASHSRRTGGINQPQHF. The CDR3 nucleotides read TGTGCCAGCCATTCCCGTAGGACAGGGGGGATCAATCAGCCCCAGCATTTT.

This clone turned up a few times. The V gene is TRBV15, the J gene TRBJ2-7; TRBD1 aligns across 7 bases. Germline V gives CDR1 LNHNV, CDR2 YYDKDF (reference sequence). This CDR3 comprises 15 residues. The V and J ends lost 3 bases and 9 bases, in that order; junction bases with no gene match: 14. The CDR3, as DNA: TGTGCCACCAGCAGTGACAGGGTCTTGCTTGTCGGGCAGTACTTC. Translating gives CATSSDRVLLVGQYF.

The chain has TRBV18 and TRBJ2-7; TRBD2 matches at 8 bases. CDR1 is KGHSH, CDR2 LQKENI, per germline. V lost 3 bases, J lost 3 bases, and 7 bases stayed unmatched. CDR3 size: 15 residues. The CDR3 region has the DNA TGTGCCAGCTCACCGGGACTAGTGGGATACTACGAGCAGTACTTC. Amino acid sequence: CASSPGLVGYYEQYF.

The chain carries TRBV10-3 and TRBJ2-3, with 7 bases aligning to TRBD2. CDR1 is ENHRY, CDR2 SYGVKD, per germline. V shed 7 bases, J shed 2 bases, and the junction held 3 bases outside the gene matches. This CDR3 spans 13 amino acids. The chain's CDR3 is CAITRELTDTQYF. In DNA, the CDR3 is TGTGCCATCACGCGGGAGCTCACAGATACGCAGTATTTT.

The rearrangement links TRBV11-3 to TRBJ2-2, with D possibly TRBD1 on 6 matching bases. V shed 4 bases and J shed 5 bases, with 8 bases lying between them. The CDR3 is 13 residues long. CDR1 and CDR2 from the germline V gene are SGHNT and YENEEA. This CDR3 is CASSWTATGELFF. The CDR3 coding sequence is TGTGCCAGCAGCTGGACAGCTACCGGGGAGCTGTTTTTT.

CDR3 protein: CASTGGSYNEQFF. The DNA of the CDR3 is TGCGCCAGCACCGGGGGGAGCTACAATGAGCAGTTCTTC. V and J are TRBV4-1 and TRBJ2-1; the match to TRBD2 covers 7 bases. The CDR3 spans 13 residues. Germline CDR1 reads MGHRA; CDR2 reads YSYEKL. J lost 3 bases, V lost 7 bases, and 3 bases had no gene match.

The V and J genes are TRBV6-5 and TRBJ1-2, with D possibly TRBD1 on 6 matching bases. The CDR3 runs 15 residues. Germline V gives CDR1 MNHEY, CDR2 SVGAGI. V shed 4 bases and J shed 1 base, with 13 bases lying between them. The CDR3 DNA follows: TGTGCCAGCAGTTCACAGGGACCTGTTAACTATGGCTACACCTTC. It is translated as CASSSQGPVNYGYTF.

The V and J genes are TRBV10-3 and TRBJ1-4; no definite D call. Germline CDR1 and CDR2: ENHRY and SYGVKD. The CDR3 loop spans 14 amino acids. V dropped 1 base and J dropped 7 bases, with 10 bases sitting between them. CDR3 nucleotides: TGTGCCATCAGTGAGTTGGGAGGTAGTGAAAAACTGTTTTTT. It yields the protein CAISELGGSEKLFF.

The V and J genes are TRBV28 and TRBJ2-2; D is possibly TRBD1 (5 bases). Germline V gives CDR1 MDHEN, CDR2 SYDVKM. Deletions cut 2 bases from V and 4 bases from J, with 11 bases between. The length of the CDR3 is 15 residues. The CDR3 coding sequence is TGTGCCAGCAGTTTAATTCAGGGAACCACCGGGGAGCTGTTTTTT. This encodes CASSLIQGTTGELFF.

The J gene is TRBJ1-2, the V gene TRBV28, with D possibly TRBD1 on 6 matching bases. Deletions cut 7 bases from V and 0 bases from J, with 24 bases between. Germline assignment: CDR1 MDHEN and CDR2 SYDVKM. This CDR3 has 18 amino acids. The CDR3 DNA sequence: TGTGCCAGCACCTTACCAAAAGGGCAGGGACAAGCTAACTATGGCTACACCTTC. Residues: CASTLPKGQGQANYGYTF.

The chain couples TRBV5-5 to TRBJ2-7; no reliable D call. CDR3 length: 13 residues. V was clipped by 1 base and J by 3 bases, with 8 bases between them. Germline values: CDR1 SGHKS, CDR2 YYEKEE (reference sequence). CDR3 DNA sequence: TGTGCCAGCAGCTTGTCTCAGGACTACGAGCAGTACTTC. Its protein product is CASSLSQDYEQYF. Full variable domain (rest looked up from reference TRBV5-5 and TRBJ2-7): DAGVTQSPTHLIKTRGQQVTLRCSPISGHKSVSWYQQVLGQGPQFIFQYYEKEERGRGNFPDRFSARQFPNYSSELNVNALLLGDSALYLCASSLSQDYEQYFGPGTRLTVT.

CDR3 nucleotides: TGTGCCACCAGTGATGCGGGACTAGCGGGAGTCCATGAGCAGTTCTTC. This gives the protein CATSDAGLAGVHEQFF. V usage is TRBV24-1 and J usage is TRBJ2-1, with 14 bases that match TRBD2. CDR1 and CDR2 (germline): KGHDR, SFDVKD. The CDR3 contains 16 residues. V was pared by 3 bases and J by 8 bases, with 5 bases of the junction left unmatched.

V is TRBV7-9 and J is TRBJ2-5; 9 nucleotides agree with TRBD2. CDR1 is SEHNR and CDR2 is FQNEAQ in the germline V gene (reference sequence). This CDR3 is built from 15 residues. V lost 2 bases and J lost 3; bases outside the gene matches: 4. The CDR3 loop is CASSLRREGEETQYF. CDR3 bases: TGTGCCAGCAGCTTAAGGCGGGAGGGAGAAGAGACCCAGTACTTC.

The DNA of the CDR3 is TGTGCCAGCAGCGTAGTAGCGGGGGCGGGATCCCACGAGCAGTACTTC. Protein sequence: CASSVVAGAGSHEQYF. The chain joins TRBV9 to TRBJ2-7; 9 nucleotides match TRBD2. In germline, CDR1 is SGDLS, CDR2 YYNGEE. The CDR3 consists of 16 residues. V lost 0 bases to trimming and J lost 5 bases; unmatched junction nucleotides: 9.

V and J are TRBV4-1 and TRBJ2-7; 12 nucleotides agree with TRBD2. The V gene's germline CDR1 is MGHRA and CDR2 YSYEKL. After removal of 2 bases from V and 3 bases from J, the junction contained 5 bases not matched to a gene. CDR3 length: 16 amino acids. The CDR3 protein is CASSQSTSGGRYEQYF. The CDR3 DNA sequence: TGCGCCAGCAGCCAATCAACTAGCGGGGGGCGCTACGAGCAGTACTTC.

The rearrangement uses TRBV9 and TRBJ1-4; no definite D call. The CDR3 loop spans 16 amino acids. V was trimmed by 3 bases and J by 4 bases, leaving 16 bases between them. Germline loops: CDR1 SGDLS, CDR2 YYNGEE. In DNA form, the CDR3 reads TGTGCCAGCAGCGCAGGACGGGGTGTTTTTAATGAAAAACTGTTTTTT. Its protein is CASSAGRGVFNEKLFF.

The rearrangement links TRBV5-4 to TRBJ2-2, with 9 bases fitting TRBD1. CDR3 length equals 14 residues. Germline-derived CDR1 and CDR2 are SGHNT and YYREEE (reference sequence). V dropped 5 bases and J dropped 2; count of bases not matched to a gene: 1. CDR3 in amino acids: CASRDRGNTGELFF. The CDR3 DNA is TGTGCCAGCAGGGACAGGGGAAACACCGGGGAGCTGTTTTTT.